This T cell receptor (beta chain) was sequenced in a study of blood T cell repertoires in COVID-19. The wider study: There were acute and convalescent COVID-19 samples, and they came from the United States, Italy and Spain. The analysed material was cDNA or gDNA that came from T cells, B-cell-depleted T cells, or PBMCs.

CDR1 and CDR2 from the germline V gene are LNHNV and YYDKDF (reference sequence). Trimming removed 0 bases from V and 3 bases from J, with 12 bases in between. This CDR3 spans 17 amino acids. Original methodology: Nucleated cell counts were estimated from reference gene primer amplification. Profiling relied on immunoSEQ multiplex PCR, and the TCRdb table lists in-frame clones only, not all of them. V and J calls and clone size come straight from that table; D and trimming were deduced from the DNA. This repertoire shows 200,000 to 250,000 clones, under 90% found once; its top ten account for 5.5% to 6.5%.

Sequences were obtained from peripheral blood. J is TRBJ1-6 and V is TRBV15; unclear D gene. This clonotype originated in a man aged 55 to 70 who had recovered from COVID-19. The CDR3 DNA is TGTGCCACCAGCAGAGATCCCACAAGGAGCTATAATTCACCCCTCCACTTT. It translates to CATSRDPTRSYNSPLHF.